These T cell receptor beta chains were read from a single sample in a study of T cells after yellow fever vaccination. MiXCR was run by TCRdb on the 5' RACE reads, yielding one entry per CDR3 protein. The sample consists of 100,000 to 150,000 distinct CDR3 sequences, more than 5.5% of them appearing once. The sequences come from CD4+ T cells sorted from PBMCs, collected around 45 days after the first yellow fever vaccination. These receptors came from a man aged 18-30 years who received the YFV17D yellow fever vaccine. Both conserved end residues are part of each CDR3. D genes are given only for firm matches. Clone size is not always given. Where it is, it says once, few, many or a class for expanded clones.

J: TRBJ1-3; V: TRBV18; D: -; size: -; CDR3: CASSPPGSSGNTIYF; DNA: TGTGCCAGCTCACCACCCGGGAGCTCTGGAAACACCATATATTTT
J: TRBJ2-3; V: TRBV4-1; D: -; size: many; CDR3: CASSQGTPDTQYF; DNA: TGCGCCAGCAGCCAAGGGACTCCCGATACGCAGTATTTT
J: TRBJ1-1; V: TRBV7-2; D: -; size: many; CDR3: CASSFASPGAFF; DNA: TGTGCCAGCAGCTTTGCGTCGCCTGGGGCTTTCTTT
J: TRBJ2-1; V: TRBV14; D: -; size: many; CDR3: CASRSKVGGQVF; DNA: TGTGCCAGCAGGTCGAAAGTCGGGGGGCAGGTCTTC
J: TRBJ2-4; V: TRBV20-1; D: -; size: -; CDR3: CSASRQDIQYF; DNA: TGCAGTGCTTCACGACAGGACATTCAGTACTTC
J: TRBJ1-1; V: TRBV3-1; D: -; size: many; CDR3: CASSQVSGGAFF; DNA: TGTGCCAGCAGCCAAGTATCCGGAGGAGCTTTCTTT
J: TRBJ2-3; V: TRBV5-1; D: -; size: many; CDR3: CASSLKGTDTQYF; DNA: TGCGCCAGCAGCTTGAAGGGCACAGATACGCAGTATTTT
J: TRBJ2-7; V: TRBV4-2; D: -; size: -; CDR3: CASGPGGPYEQYF; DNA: TGTGCCAGCGGCCCCGGGGGACCCTACGAGCAGTACTTC
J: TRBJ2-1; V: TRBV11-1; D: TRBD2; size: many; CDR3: CASSLPAGGLSLLYNEQFF; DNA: TGTGCCAGCAGCTTGCCAGCGGGGGGACTATCACTATTATACAATGAGCAGTTCTTC
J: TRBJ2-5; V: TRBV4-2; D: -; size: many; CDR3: CASSLFDTQETQYF; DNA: TGTGCCAGCAGCCTATTTGATACCCAAGAGACCCAGTACTTC
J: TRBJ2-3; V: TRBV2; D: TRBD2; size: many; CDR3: CASSESDGGFTDTQYF; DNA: TGTGCCAGCAGTGAAAGTGACGGGGGGTTCACAGATACGCAGTATTTT
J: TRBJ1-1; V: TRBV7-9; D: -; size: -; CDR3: CASSLGGTPVAFF; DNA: TGTGCCAGCAGCTTAGGAGGGACCCCAGTGGCTTTCTTT
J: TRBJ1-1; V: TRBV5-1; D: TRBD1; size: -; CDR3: CASSWGGTVEAFF; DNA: TGCGCCAGCAGCTGGGGGGGGACAGTTGAAGCTTTCTTT
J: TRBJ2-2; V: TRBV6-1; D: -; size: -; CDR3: CASSEQITGELFF; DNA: TGTGCCAGCAGTGAACAGATCACCGGGGAGCTGTTTTTT
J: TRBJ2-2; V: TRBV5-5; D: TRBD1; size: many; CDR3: CASSVSGTANTGELFF; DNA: TGTGCCAGCAGCGTATCCGGGACAGCGAACACCGGGGAGCTGTTTTTT
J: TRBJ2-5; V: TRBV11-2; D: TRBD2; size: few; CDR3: CASSLVAGGPKTQYF; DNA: TGTGCCAGCAGCTTAGTTGCGGGGGGGCCGAAGACCCAGTACTTC
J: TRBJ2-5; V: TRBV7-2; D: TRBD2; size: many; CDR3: CASSPRLGGREFGEKYF; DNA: TGTGCCAGCAGCCCCCGGTTGGGCGGGAGGGAATTTGGGGAGAAGTACTTC
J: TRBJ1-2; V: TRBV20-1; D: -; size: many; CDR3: CSASRQYYGYTF; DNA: TGCAGTGCTTCGCGACAGTACTATGGCTACACCTTC
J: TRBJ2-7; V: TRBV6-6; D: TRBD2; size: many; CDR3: CASPRARGGEQYF; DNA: TGTGCCAGTCCCCGGGCGCGGGGGGGCGAGCAGTACTTC
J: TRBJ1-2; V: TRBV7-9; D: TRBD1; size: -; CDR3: CASSLLGQGNGYTF; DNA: TGTGCCAGCAGCTTATTGGGACAGGGCAACGGCTACACCTTC
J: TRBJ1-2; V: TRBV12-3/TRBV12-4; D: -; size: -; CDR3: CASSIMGGYTF; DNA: TGTGCCAGCAGCATCATGGGTGGCTACACCTTC
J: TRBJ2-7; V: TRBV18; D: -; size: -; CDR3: CASSPSWRTYSYEQYF; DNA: TGTGCCAGCTCACCATCGTGGAGAACTTACTCCTACGAGCAGTACTTC
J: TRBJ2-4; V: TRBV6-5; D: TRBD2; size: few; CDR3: CASSSRWGGLAKNIQYF; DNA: TGTGCCAGCAGTTCCCGTTGGGGGGGGTTGGCCAAAAACATTCAGTACTTC
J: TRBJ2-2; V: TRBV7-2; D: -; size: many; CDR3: CASSSRGAGELFF; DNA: TGTGCCAGCAGCTCCCGCGGGGCCGGGGAGCTGTTTTTT
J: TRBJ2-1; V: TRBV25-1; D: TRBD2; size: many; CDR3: CASSDPRGGGINEQFF; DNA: TGTGCCAGCAGTGACCCCAGGGGCGGGGGGATCAATGAGCAGTTCTTC
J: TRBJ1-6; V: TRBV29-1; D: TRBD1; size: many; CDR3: CSVAGTGDSPLHF; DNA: TGCAGCGTTGCCGGGACAGGGGATTCACCCCTCCACTTT
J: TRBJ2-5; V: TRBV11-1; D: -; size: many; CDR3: CASSLGRDAPQYF; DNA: TGTGCCAGCAGCTTAGGCCGGGACGCGCCCCAGTACTTC
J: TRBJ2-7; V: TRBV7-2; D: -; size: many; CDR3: CASSTRGGYEQYF; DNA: TGTGCCAGCAGCACCAGAGGGGGCTACGAGCAGTACTTC
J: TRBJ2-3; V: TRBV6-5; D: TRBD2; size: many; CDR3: CASSYLGLGGDTQYF; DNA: TGTGCCAGCAGTTACTTGGGACTAGGGGGAGATACGCAGTATTTT
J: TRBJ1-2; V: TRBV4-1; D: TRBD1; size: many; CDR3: CASSQDRDSGGYGYTF; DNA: TGCGCCAGCAGCCAGGATCGGGACAGCGGAGGCTATGGCTACACCTTC
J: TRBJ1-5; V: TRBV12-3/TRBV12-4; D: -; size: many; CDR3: CASSLGVVGQPQHF; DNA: TGTGCCAGCAGTTTGGGTGTTGTTGGTCAGCCCCAGCATTTT
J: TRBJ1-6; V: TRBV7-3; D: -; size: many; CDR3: CASPDRRCSPLHF; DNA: TGTGCCAGCCCCGACAGGAGATGTTCACCCCTCCACTTT
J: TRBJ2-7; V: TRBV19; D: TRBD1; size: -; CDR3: CASSIRDSSYEQYF; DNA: TGTGCCAGTAGCATCCGGGACAGCTCCTACGAGCAGTACTTC
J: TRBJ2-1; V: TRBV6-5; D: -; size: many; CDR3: CASSPQGSHEQFF; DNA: TGTGCCAGCAGCCCCCAGGGTAGCCATGAGCAGTTCTTC
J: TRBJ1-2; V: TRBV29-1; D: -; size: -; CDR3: CSVDARGMGDYGYTF; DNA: TGCAGCGTTGATGCGCGGGGCATGGGGGACTATGGCTACACCTTC
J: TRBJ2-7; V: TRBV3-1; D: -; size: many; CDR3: CASSRARMVYEQYF; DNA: TGTGCCAGCAGCAGGGCTCGGATGGTCTACGAGCAGTACTTC
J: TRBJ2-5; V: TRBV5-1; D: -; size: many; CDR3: CASSLGATETQYF; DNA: TGCGCCAGCAGCTTGGGTGCCACGGAGACCCAGTACTTC
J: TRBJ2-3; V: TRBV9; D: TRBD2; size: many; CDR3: CASSVPKRGGKDTQYF; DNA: TGTGCCAGCAGCGTACCTAAGCGGGGTGGAAAAGATACGCAGTATTTT
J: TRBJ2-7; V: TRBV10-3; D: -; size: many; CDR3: CAISESWGEQYF; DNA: TGTGCCATCAGTGAGTCCTGGGGCGAGCAGTACTTC
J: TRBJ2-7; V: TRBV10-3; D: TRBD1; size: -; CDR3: CAISGQGVLYEQYF; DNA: TGTGCCATCAGTGGACAGGGGGTTTTGTACGAGCAGTACTTC
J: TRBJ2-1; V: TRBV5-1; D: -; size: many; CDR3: CASSLLGAPGNEQFF; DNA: TGCGCCAGCAGCCTCCTAGGTGCCCCAGGGAATGAGCAGTTCTTC
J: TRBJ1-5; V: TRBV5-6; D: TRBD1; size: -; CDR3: CASSLGTGSQPQHF; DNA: TGTGCCAGCAGCTTGGGGACAGGAAGTCAGCCCCAGCATTTT
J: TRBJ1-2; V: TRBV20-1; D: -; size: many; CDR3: CSGFGDGYTF; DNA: TGCAGTGGGTTCGGGGATGGCTACACCTTC
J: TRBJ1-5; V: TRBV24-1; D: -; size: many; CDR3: CATSGGFGNQPQHF; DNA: TGTGCCACCAGTGGGGGTTTTGGCAATCAGCCCCAGCATTTT
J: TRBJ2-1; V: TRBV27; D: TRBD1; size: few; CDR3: CASSFFPGQGFREQFF; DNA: TGTGCCAGCAGTTTTTTTCCGGGACAGGGGTTTAGGGAGCAGTTCTTC